What follows is one T cell receptor beta chain and its context. Its matching antigen is unknown. The sample belongs to a study of cytomegalovirus exposure and HLA in healthy donors. Notes on the study in general: Available immune exposure information was restricted to CMV serostatus only. High sensitivity and specificity were reportedly achieved when the classifier diagnosed cytomegalovirus status.

Both 60 Vbeta primers and 13 Jbeta primers went into the PCR. Authors' data handling: As a later analysis found, there were approximately 80 million unique TCR beta chains, of which roughly 11 million were shared. This table comes from immunoSEQ multiplex PCR, and its TCRdb copy is limited to in-frame clones, with some not included. V and J calls and clone size are given by that table; D and trimming were obtained from the DNA. The repertoire has around 150,000 clones, about 68% of them found once; the top ten carry 1.6%. This CDR3 has 11 residues. V lost 5 bases, J lost 4 bases, and 6 bases lay in between. The V gene's germline CDR1 is SGHRS and CDR2 YFSETQ.

Sequencing was performed on PBMCs. The chain links TRBV5-1 to TRBJ1-2; perhaps TRBD1 as D (6 bases). The clonotype comes from a human donor in good health. In nucleotides, the CDR3 is TGCGCCAGCAGGGACAGCTATGGCTACACCTTC. It encodes CASRDSYGYTF.